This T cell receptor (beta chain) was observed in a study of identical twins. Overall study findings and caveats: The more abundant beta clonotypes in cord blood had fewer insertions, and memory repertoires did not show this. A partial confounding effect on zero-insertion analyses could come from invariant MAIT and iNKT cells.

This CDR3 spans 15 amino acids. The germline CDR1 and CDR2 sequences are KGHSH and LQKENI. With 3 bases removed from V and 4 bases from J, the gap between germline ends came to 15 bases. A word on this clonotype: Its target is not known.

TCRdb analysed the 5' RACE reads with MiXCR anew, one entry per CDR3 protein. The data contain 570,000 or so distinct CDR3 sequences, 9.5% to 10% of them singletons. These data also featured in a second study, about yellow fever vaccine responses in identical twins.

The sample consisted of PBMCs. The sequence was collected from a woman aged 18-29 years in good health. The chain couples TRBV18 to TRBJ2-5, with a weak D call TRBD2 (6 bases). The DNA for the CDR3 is TGTGCCAGCTCACCTAGACTAGTGAGTGGAGAGACCCAGTACTTC. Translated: CASSPRLVSGETQYF.